A single sample is the source of the 23 T cell receptor beta chains below, sequenced in a study of a mutant IDH1 vaccine in newly diagnosed glioma. Antigens of these TCRs are unknown. Indicated time point: week 11, during vaccination. The investigators gave 300 ug of mutant IDH1 20-mer peptide in each vaccine dose, together with topical imiquimod. Produced via immunoSEQ multiplex PCR; TCRdb's table is partial and in-frame only. Found here are about 130,000 clones, just under 80% of them singletons; the top ten hold 5.5%. The source was PBMCs, collected from a glioma patient whose treatment included an IDH1 peptide vaccine. The receptor source for this set is a man aged 35-49 years with glioma.

V is TRBV10-3 and J is TRBJ1-1; TRBD1 matches at 8 bases. Trimming took 0 bases from V and 4 from J; bases not matched to a gene: 4. Per germline, CDR1 ENHRY and CDR2 SYGVKD. The CDR3 totals 15 residues. CDR3 loop: CAISESRTGSTEAFF. CDR3 DNA sequence: TGTGCCATCAGTGAGTCTCGGACAGGGAGCACTGAAGCTTTCTTT.

This rearrangement joins TRBV11-2 to TRBJ2-7; either TRBD1 or TRBD2 may supply D (7 bases each). Trimming removed 4 bases at V and 6 bases at J, with 16 bases between. Per germline, CDR1 SGHAT and CDR2 FQNNGV. CDR3 length equals 14 residues. In nucleotides, the CDR3 is TGTGCCAGCAGCTCCTGGGGAGGGGGCGGCGAGCAGTACTTC. Protein: CASSSWGGGGEQYF.

This chain uses TRBV30 with TRBJ2-2, with 7 bases fitting TRBD2. Per the germline V gene, CDR1 is GTSNPN and CDR2 is SVGIG (reference sequence). The CDR3 is 14 residues long. The junction had 2 bases not matched to a gene; V was cut back by 3 bases and J by 1 base. DNA of the CDR3: TGTGCCTGGAGGGGGGGGAGGAACACCGGGGAGCTGTTTTTT. Its protein product is CAWRGGRNTGELFF.

J is TRBJ1-5 and V is TRBV1; TRBD1, the D gene given by the table, was not confirmed from the DNA. TRBV1 is a pseudogene locus. CDR3 length equals 17 residues. The CDR3 region has the DNA TGCACCAGCGGCATACTCCGAGACAGGGGAGCCCATCAGCCCCAGCATTTT. Translation: CTSGILRDRGAHQPQHF.

This clone was detected once. V is TRBV7-2 and J is TRBJ2-3; D tentatively fits TRBD1 or TRBD2 (5 bases each). Germline values: CDR1 SGHTA, CDR2 FQGNSA. The CDR3 consists of 14 residues. Trimming pared 5 bases from V and 3 bases from J, leaving 12 bases between. DNA for the CDR3: TGTGCCAGCAGCCCAACGGGGACGACAGATACGCAGTATTTT. It encodes CASSPTGTTDTQYF. Full variable domain (rest looked up from reference TRBV7-2 and TRBJ2-3): GAGVSQSPSNKVTEKGKDVELRCDPISGHTALYWYRQSLGQGLEFLIYFQGNSAPDKSGLPSDRFSAERTGGSVSTLTIQRTQQEDSAVYLCASSPTGTTDTQYFGPGTRLTVL.

The chain uses TRBV5-5 and TRBJ1-2; D is uncertain. CDR1 is SGHKS and CDR2 is YYEKEE in the germline V gene (reference sequence). This CDR3 is built from 13 residues. Trimming removed 0 bases from V and 8 bases from J, with 11 bases in between. CDR3 in amino acids: CASSLAGFNGYTF. The CDR3 DNA reads TGTGCCAGCAGCTTGGCGGGATTCAACGGCTACACCTTC.

The chain combines TRBV7-2 with TRBJ1-3; D may be TRBD1 (5 bases). The V and J ends lost 1 base and 0 bases respectively, with 7 bases between them. The length of the CDR3 is 15 residues. Germline V CDR1 and CDR2: SGHTA, FQGNSA. CDR3 nucleotide sequence: TGTGCCAGCAGCTTAGGGACATTCTCTGGAAACACCATATATTTT. Translating it yields CASSLGTFSGNTIYF.

The chain carries TRBV6-5 and TRBJ2-7; no firm D call. CDR1 and CDR2 (germline): MNHEY, SVGAGI. Trimming took off 2 bases at V and 5 bases at J, with 10 bases between the two ends. CDR3 size: 13 residues. This chain's CDR3 is CASSYPPRNEQYF. The DNA of the CDR3 is TGTGCCAGCAGTTACCCCCCCCGCAACGAGCAGTACTTC.

The V call is TRBV25-1, the J call TRBJ1-3, with 7 positions matching TRBD1. The CDR3 is 15 residues long. CDR1 and CDR2 (germline): MGHDK, SYGVNS. Trimming cost V 6 bases and J 1 base; bases outside gene matches: 6. CDR3 amino acids: CASRPTGWSGNTIYF. The CDR3 DNA is TGTGCCAGCAGGCCGACAGGGTGGTCTGGAAACACCATATATTTT. Based on the CDR3 plus reference TRBV25-1 and TRBJ1-3, the full variable domain is EADIYQTPRYLVIGTGKKITLECSQTMGHDKMYWYQQDPGMELHLIHYSYGVNSTEKGDLSSESTVSRIRTEHFPLTLESARPSHTSQYLCASRPTGWSGNTIYFGEGSWLTVV.

The J gene is TRBJ1-3, the V gene TRBV6-5; 11 positions agree with TRBD1. V dropped 6 bases and J dropped 3; count of bases not matched to a gene: 4. Germline CDR1 is MNHEY and CDR2 is SVGAGI. This CDR3 spans 15 amino acids. The CDR3 here is CASRTGQGVGNTIYF. CDR3 DNA: TGTGCCAGCAGAACGGGACAGGGGGTTGGAAACACCATATATTTT.

This chain links TRBV19 with TRBJ2-7; 10 nucleotides line up with TRBD1. J was trimmed by 2 bases and V by 10 bases; bases with no gene match: 5. The CDR3 covers 13 residues. Germline V gene data show CDR1 as LNHDA and CDR2 as SQIVND (reference sequence). The CDR3 nucleotides are TGTGCCACCAGGACAGGGGGGACCTACGAGCAGTACTTC. Residues: CATRTGGTYEQYF.

This sequence joins TRBV13 and TRBJ2-5, with D uncertain. V lost 4 bases and J 5 bases, leaving 11 bases between the germline ends. This CDR3 spans 13 amino acids. CDR1 is PRHDT and CDR2 is FYEKMQ in the germline V gene (reference sequence). The CDR3 spells CASSSRTLETQYF. Here the CDR3 DNA reads TGTGCCAGCAGCTCACGGACGTTGGAGACCCAGTACTTC.

This clone showed up just once. The V and J genes are TRBV5-4 and TRBJ2-1; the D gene is possibly TRBD2 (5 bases). The V and J ends lost 4 bases and 0 bases respectively, with 11 bases between them. In germline, CDR1 is SGHNT, CDR2 YYREEE (reference sequence). The CDR3 runs 15 residues. CDR3 region: CASSLDWSSYNEQFF. DNA of the CDR3: TGTGCCAGCAGCCTGGACTGGAGCTCCTACAATGAGCAGTTCTTC.

V is TRBV7-2 and J is TRBJ1-1, with TRBD1 identical over 7 bases. CDR3 length: 16 residues. Germline CDR1 SGHTA, CDR2 FQGNSA. V dropped 5 bases and J dropped 7; count of bases not matched to a gene: 16. In nucleotides, the CDR3 is TGTGCCAGCAGCCCAGTCAGGGGACAGCAGTGGAGTGAAGCTTTCTTT. Protein: CASSPVRGQQWSEAFF.

This rearrangement joins TRBV5-1 to TRBJ2-7; possibly TRBD1 or TRBD2 for D (5 bases each). Per the germline V gene, CDR1 is SGHRS and CDR2 is YFSETQ. V dropped 0 bases and J dropped 8 bases, with 18 bases sitting between them. The CDR3 runs 15 residues. The CDR3 spells CASSLVVQGETQQYF. The CDR3 DNA reads as TGCGCCAGCAGCTTGGTTGTGCAGGGAGAGACACAGCAGTACTTC.

This chain uses TRBV5-1 with TRBJ2-3; no clear D. V dropped 4 bases and J dropped 4 bases, with 16 bases sitting between them. This CDR3 region has 15 residues. CDR1 is SGHRS, CDR2 YFSETQ, per germline. The CDR3 bases are TGCGCCAGCAGCCCCTCCCCAGGTGGGTCAGATACGCAGTATTTT. Translation: CASSPSPGGSDTQYF.

This clone was detected only once. This sequence joins TRBV10-3 and TRBJ1-4; D is ambiguous. The V gene's germline CDR1 is ENHRY and CDR2 SYGVKD. Trimming removed 0 bases at V and 5 bases at J, with 7 bases between. This CDR3 spans 14 amino acids. The CDR3 spells CAISESSSNEKLFF. The CDR3 bases are TGTGCCATCAGTGAGTCTAGCAGCAATGAAAAACTGTTTTTT.

This clone was counted a few times. The CDR3 DNA reads TGCGCCAGCAGCTTGGGGGTGACAGGGCGAATCACTGAAGCTTTCTTT. Its translation is CASSLGVTGRITEAFF. V and J are TRBV5-1 and TRBJ1-1, with 7 bases that match TRBD1. The V gene end was trimmed by 0 bases and the J gene end by 4 bases; junction bases not matched to a gene: 9. The CDR3 spans 16 residues. Germline CDR1 and CDR2: SGHRS and YFSETQ.

This clone has only a few counts. The gene calls are TRBV5-1 and TRBJ1-1; D is perhaps TRBD1 (6 bases). This CDR3 has 13 residues. Germline values: CDR1 SGHRS, CDR2 YFSETQ. V lost 2 bases, J lost 10 bases, and 15 bases lay in between. The CDR3 DNA reads as TGCGCCAGCAGCTTTAAGGGGGAGCTCGGAGCTTTCTTT. It translates to CASSFKGELGAFF.

This chain links TRBV28 with TRBJ1-4; a weak D match, TRBD1 (5 bases). This CDR3 has 15 amino acids. Trimming removed 6 bases at V and 5 bases at J, with 16 bases between. Germline V gives CDR1 MDHEN, CDR2 SYDVKM. The CDR3 DNA reads TGTGCCAGCAGCGGCCGACAGTCTAGAAATGAAAAACTGTTTTTT. Amino acid sequence: CASSGRQSRNEKLFF.

The chain couples TRBV7-3 to TRBJ1-1; TRBD1 agrees at 8 bases. Germline V gene lookup returns CDR1 SGHTA and CDR2 FQGTGA. This CDR3 has 13 amino acids. The junction had 3 bases not matched to a gene; V was cut back by 5 bases and J by 4 bases. Written as DNA, the CDR3 is TGTGCCAGCAGCCAGGGACAGGCCACTGAAGCTTTCTTT. Protein: CASSQGQATEAFF.

In its sample, this clone was seen a few times. J is TRBJ2-3 and V is TRBV7-8; D tentatively reads TRBD1 or TRBD2 (5 bases each). Germline CDR1 SGHVS, CDR2 FQNEAQ. The CDR3 sequence is 12 residues long. Trimming left V 5 bases short and J 6 bases short, with 9 bases between. CDR3 in amino acids: CASSTWGDTQYF. The CDR3 DNA reads TGTGCCAGCAGCACATGGGGGGATACGCAGTATTTT.

Here the CDR3 reads CASSGTSGRWGPTDTQYF. DNA of the CDR3: TGCGCCAGCAGTGGGACTAGCGGGAGGTGGGGGCCCACAGATACGCAGTATTTT. V is TRBV10-1 and J is TRBJ2-3, with TRBD2 identical over 14 bases. V lost 4 bases, J lost 2 bases, and 8 bases stayed unmatched. The V gene's germline CDR1 is WNHNN and CDR2 SYGVQD (reference sequence). The CDR3 length is 18 residues.